This entry lists 21 T cell receptor beta chains sequenced from one sample in a study of T cells expressing NK-cell markers. TCRdb derives one entry per CDR3 protein from the 5' RACE reads, leaving out DNA. This repertoire comprises a few hundred thousand distinct CDR3 sequences; its ten largest clones make up around 4%. The source material was blood T cells: a sorted CD56 or NKG2C T cell subset, CD4+ or CD8+ T cells, or bulk PBMC T cells (not recorded which). Source of these receptors: a young man in good health.

The chain links TRBV2 to TRBJ1-2; no DNA is available, so the TRBD1 call from TCRdb remains unchecked. CDR3 size: 14 residues. Germline-derived CDR1 and CDR2 are SNHLY and FYNNEI. CDR3 sequence: CASTDDSFDYGYTF.

The chain carries TRBV29-1 and TRBJ2-1. The germline gives CDR1 SQVTM, CDR2 ANQGSEA. The CDR3 is made up of 12 amino acids. The CDR3 protein is CSVEGIYNEQFF.

V is TRBV5-5 and J is TRBJ1-6; checking the TCRdb D call of TRBD1 is not possible without DNA. The CDR3 sequence is 16 residues long. The germline gives CDR1 SGHKS, CDR2 YYEKEE (reference sequence). This CDR3 reads CASSLGYRGWQSPLHF.

The CDR3 spells CSAYRDSETQYF. The genes are TRBV20-1 and TRBJ2-5; TCRdb picks TRBD1, but there is no DNA to check that call. CDR3 length: 12 residues. Germline V lookup: CDR1 DFQATT, CDR2 SNEGSKA (reference sequence).

The chain has TRBV6-6 and TRBJ1-2; there is no DNA to check the TCRdb D call of TRBD1. This CDR3 spans 13 amino acids. Germline CDR1 reads MNHNY; CDR2 reads SVGAGI (reference sequence). The CDR3 is CASSYDRVYGYTF.

The rearrangement joins TRBV20-1 to TRBJ1-5. CDR3 length: 13 residues. The V gene's germline CDR1 is DFQATT and CDR2 SNEGSKA (reference sequence). The CDR3: CSAVFGVTQPQHF.

The chain uses TRBV6-2 or TRBV6-3 and TRBJ2-1; TCRdb lists TRBD2, though no DNA is available to test this call. The CDR3 sequence is 16 residues long. Germline assignment: CDR1 MNHEY and CDR2 SVGEGT. CDR3: CASSQPLAGGRNEQFF.

The V gene is TRBV7-2, the J gene TRBJ2-7; TCRdb reports TRBD2, a call that lacks DNA to check it against. The length of the CDR3 is 16 residues. Per germline, CDR1 SGHTA and CDR2 FQGNSA. The CDR3 protein is CASSLLGGRSSYEQYF.

The chain has TRBV4-3 and TRBJ2-7. Looked up from germline, CDR1 is LGHNA and CDR2 is YSLEER. This CDR3 has 17 residues. The CDR3 loop is CASSQDASTLSSYEQYF.

The chain carries TRBV7-2 and TRBJ1-1; TCRdb's D call of TRBD1 is untestable without DNA. The germline V gene has CDR1 SGHTA and CDR2 FQGNSA. This CDR3 is 14 amino acids long. CDR3 region: CASSAQGLGTEAFF. Combining the CDR3 with reference TRBV7-2 and TRBJ1-1 gives the whole variable domain GAGVSQSPSNKVTEKGKDVELRCDPISGHTALYWYRQSLGQGLEFLIYFQGNSAPDKSGLPSDRFSAERTGGSVSTLTIQRTQQEDSAVYLCASSAQGLGTEAFFGQGTRLTVV.

V is TRBV5-5 and J is TRBJ2-5; the TCRdb call, TRBD1, lacks DNA for checking. The CDR3 runs 14 residues. CDR1 and CDR2 (germline): SGHKS, YYEKEE (reference sequence). CDR3 loop: CASSPDRALETQYF.

The CDR3 sequence is CASSYGKSEQFF. The V gene is TRBV6-6, the J gene TRBJ2-1. CDR1 is MNHNY and CDR2 is SVGAGI in the germline V gene (reference sequence). The length of the CDR3 is 12 residues.

The chain links TRBV12-3 or TRBV12-4 to TRBJ1-5; the TCRdb D gene call, TRBD1, has no DNA to confirm it. This CDR3 spans 17 amino acids. The CDR3: CASSLRGSGFGNQPQHF.

CDR3 protein: CASSYRSLGGYTF. The chain recombines TRBV6-5 with TRBJ1-2; without DNA, the TCRdb call of TRBD1 cannot be checked. The CDR3 has 13 amino acids. Germline lookup yields CDR1 MNHEY and CDR2 SVGAGI.

The chain is built from TRBV6-2 or TRBV6-3 and TRBJ2-2; TCRdb selects TRBD2, and the lack of DNA leaves this call unchecked. The CDR3 totals 16 residues. Germline V gives CDR1 MNHEY, CDR2 SVGEGT. CDR3 residues: CASSYSRQAGTGELFF.

The CDR3 is CATSGRGDLPLEQFF. The V gene is TRBV15, the J gene TRBJ2-1; absent DNA, TCRdb's TRBD2 call cannot be checked. CDR3 length equals 15 residues. The germline V gene encodes CDR1 LNHNV and CDR2 YYDKDF (reference sequence).

This chain connects TRBV6-4 to TRBJ2-1; TCRdb's D gene call, TRBD2, goes unchecked for lack of DNA. The V gene's germline CDR1 is MRHNA and CDR2 SNTAGT. This CDR3 has 14 residues. The CDR3 protein is CASSVLAGLGEQFF.

The gene calls are TRBV20-1 and TRBJ1-5; no DNA is available, so the TRBD1 call from TCRdb remains unchecked. CDR1 is DFQATT and CDR2 is SNEGSKA in the germline V gene (reference sequence). The CDR3 has 14 amino acids. The CDR3 loop reads CSAPTGDYNQPQHF.

The gene calls are TRBV29-1 and TRBJ2-7; the D gene TCRdb calls, TRBD1, cannot be checked with no DNA. Germline V gene data show CDR1 as SQVTM and CDR2 as ANQGSEA. The CDR3 has 14 amino acids. Here the CDR3 reads CSVVIGTRANEQYF.

The V gene is TRBV10-2, the J gene TRBJ2-1; TCRdb indicates TRBD1, and absent DNA this call remains unverified. Germline-derived CDR1 and CDR2 are WSHSY and SAAADI. This CDR3 has 15 residues. CDR3 region: CASSDRGRTYNEQFF.

V usage is TRBV24-1 and J usage is TRBJ2-1; TCRdb gives TRBD2 as the D gene, but with no DNA this cannot be confirmed. CDR3 length: 16 residues. Germline lookup yields CDR1 KGHDR and CDR2 SFDVKD. The CDR3 region is CATSDPLAGGSNEQFF.